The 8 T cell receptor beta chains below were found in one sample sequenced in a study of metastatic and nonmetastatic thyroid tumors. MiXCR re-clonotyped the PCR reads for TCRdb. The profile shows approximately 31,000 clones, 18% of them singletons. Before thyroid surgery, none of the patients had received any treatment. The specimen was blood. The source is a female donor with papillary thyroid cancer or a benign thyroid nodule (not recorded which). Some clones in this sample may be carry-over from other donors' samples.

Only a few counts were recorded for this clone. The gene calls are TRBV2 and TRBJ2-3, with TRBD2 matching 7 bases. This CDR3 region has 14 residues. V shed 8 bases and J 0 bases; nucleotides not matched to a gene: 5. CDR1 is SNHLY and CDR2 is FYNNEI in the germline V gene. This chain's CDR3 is CASGGGTSTDTQYF. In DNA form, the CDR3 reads TGTGCCAGCGGGGGGGGAACTAGCACAGATACGCAGTATTTT. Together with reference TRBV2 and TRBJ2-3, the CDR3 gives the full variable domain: EPEVTQTPSHQVTQMGQEVILRCVPISNHLYFYWYRQILGQKVEFLVSFYNNEISEKSEIFDDQFSVERPDGSNFTLKIRSTKLEDSAMYFCASGGGTSTDTQYFGPGTRLTVL.

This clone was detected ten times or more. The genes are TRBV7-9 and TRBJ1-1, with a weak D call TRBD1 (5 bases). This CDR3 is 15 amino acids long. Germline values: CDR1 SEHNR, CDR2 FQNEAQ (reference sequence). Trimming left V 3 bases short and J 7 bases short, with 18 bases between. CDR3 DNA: TGTGCCAGCAGCTTTCGCGGGGGGGGGATAGATGAAGCTTTCTTT. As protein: CASSFRGGGIDEAFF.

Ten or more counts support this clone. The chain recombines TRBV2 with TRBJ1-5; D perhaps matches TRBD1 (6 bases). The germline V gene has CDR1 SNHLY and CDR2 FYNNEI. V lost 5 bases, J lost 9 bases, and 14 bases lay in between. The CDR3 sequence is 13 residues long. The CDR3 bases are TGTGCCAGCAGTCTACAGGGAGTTGCGCCCCAGCATTTT. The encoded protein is CASSLQGVAPQHF.

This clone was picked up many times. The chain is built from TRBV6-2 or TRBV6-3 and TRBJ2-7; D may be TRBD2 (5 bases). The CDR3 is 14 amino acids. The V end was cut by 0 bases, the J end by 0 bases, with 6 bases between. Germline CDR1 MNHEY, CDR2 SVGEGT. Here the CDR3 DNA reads TGTGCCAGCAGTTACTCTGGGAGCTCCTACGAGCAGTACTTC. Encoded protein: CASSYSGSSYEQYF.

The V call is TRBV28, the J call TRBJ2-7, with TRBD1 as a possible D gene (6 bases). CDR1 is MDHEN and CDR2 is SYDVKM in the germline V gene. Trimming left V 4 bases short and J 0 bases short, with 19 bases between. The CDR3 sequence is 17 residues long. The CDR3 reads CASSSVSRDTYSYEQYF. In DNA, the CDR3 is TGTGCCAGCAGTTCAGTCTCCCGGGACACTTACTCCTACGAGCAGTACTTC.

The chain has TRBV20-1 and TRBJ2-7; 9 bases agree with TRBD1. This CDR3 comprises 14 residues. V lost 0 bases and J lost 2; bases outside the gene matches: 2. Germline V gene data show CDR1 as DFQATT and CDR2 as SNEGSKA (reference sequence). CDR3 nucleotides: TGCAGTGCTAGAGAGGGACAGGGAACCTACGAGCAGTACTTC. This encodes CSAREGQGTYEQYF.

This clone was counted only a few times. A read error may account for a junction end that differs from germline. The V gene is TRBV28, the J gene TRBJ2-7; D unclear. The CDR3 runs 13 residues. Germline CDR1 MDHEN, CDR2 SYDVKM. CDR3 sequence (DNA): TGTGCCAGCAGTTTAGGATGGAACGACGATCAGTACTTC. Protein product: CASSLGWNDDQYF.

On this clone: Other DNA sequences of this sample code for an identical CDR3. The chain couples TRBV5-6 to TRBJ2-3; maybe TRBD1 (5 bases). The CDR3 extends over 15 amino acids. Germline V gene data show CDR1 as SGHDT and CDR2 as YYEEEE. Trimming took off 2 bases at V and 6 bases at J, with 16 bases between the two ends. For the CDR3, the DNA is TGTGCCAGCAGCTTCAACCAGGGTGTCACGGATACGCAGTATTTT. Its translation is CASSFNQGVTDTQYF.